This paragraph reports one TCR beta chain. Its antigen remains unidentified. Base qualities are missing; no much larger clone stands one base away. The library was made by PCR. TCRdb names Illumina HiSeq 4000 as the instrument used. High-throughput sequencing was used to profile the CDR3 region of the TCR beta-chain in every patient. The study's processing was this. The researchers built a classifier to tell apart papillary thyroid cancer patients with distant metastasis, based on CDR3 differences among clinicopathological groups. To measure repertoire diversity the researchers used the Shannon index, while the Morisita-Horn index served to gauge how similar the tumor and blood repertoires were. TCRdb cleaned the public reads at Q25 with fastp, built clones with MiXCR and kept in-frame beta chains. The authors' filters were not applied to this entry. In all, the sample holds 9,000 to 10,000 clones, and roughly 11% of those were seen once. The ten largest make up more than 6.5% of the sample.

Reading the germline V gene gives CDR1 SGHVS and CDR2 FNYEAQ. Germline trimming amounts to 4 bases on V and 7 bases on J, with 7 as the count of junction bases outside the gene matches. The CDR3 starts with the cysteine, ends with the phenylalanine, and has 14 residues. The sequence is cut down to CDR3 DNA, 42 bases in frame from base 1. This entry is derived from a study of metastatic and nonmetastatic thyroid tumors (TCRdb year 2020). A note on the overall study: Repertoires from peripheral blood and from tumor or nodule tissue samples of malignant and benign thyroid patients were compared.

Paper-wide results and their limitations: TCR beta diversity was reported as significantly higher in malignant tumors than in benign nodules, in both blood and tumor samples.

None of the patients had been given any treatment before thyroid surgery. Using T-cell receptor beta sequencing, the researchers looked back retrospectively at clinical samples from patients, gathered between about 2012 and 2019. The sequence was obtained from a female donor with papillary thyroid cancer or a benign thyroid nodule (not recorded which). Some clones in this sample may be carry-over from other donors' samples. Input material: tumor tissue. The chain is made from TRBV7-6 and TRBJ2-1; the central 7 bases match TRBD1. The CDR3 protein is CASSSDRNYNEQFF. The bases are TGTGCCAGCAGCTCGGACAGGAATTATAATGAGCAGTTCTTC.